This entry describes one T cell receptor beta chain. What it binds is unknown. This sample is drawn from a study of Ad26.COV2.S vaccination and SARS-CoV-2 variants. About the study: Participants got Ad26.COV2.S intramuscularly, once or twice 56 days apart. The study's findings and limits: It was reported that spike-specific CD8+ and CD4+ T cell responses were substantially broad after vaccination.

Libraries were prepared by immunoSEQ multiplex PCR; TCRdb keeps only in-frame clonotypes and omits some of them. The repertoire holds 400,000 to 450,000 clones, with about 90% as singletons. Treatment defined: about 20 received Ad26.COV2.S at low or high dose, single or two shots; five or six received placebo; per-sample allocation not given. All samples were drawn on day 63, counting from the first vaccine or placebo injection. Per germline, CDR1 SGHRS and CDR2 YFSETQ. This CDR3 comprises 16 residues. Trimming removed 8 bases from V and 2 bases from J; junction bases left unmatched: 9. The starting material was peripheral blood, obtained in a trial of Ad26.COV2.S vaccine versus placebo. V gene TRBV5-1 combines with J gene TRBJ2-2, with 10 bases lining up with TRBD1. The receptor comes from a person between 18 and 65 years old who received the Ad26.COV2.S COVID-19 vaccine or a placebo. DNA for the CDR3: TGCGCCAGGGCGCCCGGACAGGGGGATAACACCGGGGAGCTGTTTTTT. This codes for CARAPGQGDNTGELFF. Filled out from reference TRBV5-1 and TRBJ2-2, the complete variable domain reads KAGVTQTPRYLIKTRGQQVTLSCSPISGHRSVSWYQQTPGQGLQFLFEYFSETQRNKGNFPGRFSGRQFSNSRSEMNVSTLELGDSALYLCARAPGQGDNTGELFFGEGSRLTVL.